This record concerns one T cell receptor (beta chain) sequence. Its antigen is not identified. This record belongs to a study of CD8 T cells in ankylosing spondylitis. Study-wide points: Reactive arthritis synovial fluid and blood were previously reported to contain some motif variants. For ankylosing spondylitis blood, a TCR beta motif of 7 or 8 highly homologous variants appeared characteristic.

Trimming removed 4 bases at V and 0 bases at J, with 13 bases between. The CDR3 covers 16 residues. Germline assignment: CDR1 SGHVT and CDR2 SQSDAQ. Quantitative barcoded 5'-RACE was used to prepare TCR beta libraries. TCRdb processed the 5' RACE reads anew with MiXCR; each CDR3 protein has one entry. Of over 700,000 distinct CDR3 sequences listed, roughly 19% are singletons. This sequence joins TRBV7-4 and TRBJ2-4; a possible D gene is TRBD1 (5 bases). The clonotype was recovered from a male donor with ankylosing spondylitis. Sequenced: blood, either unsorted or a sorted T cell fraction (not recorded which). This chain's CDR3 is CASSSTRTLAKNIQYF. The CDR3 nucleotides are TGTGCCAGCAGCTCCACCCGGACACTAGCCAAAAACATTCAGTACTTC.